This T cell receptor beta chain stems from a study of T cells expressing NK-cell markers. The cDNA for TCR beta came from 5'RACE template switching with UMIs. After re-calling the 5' RACE reads, TCRdb lists one entry per CDR3 protein, DNA absent. The table for this sample gives a few hundred thousand distinct CDR3 sequences. Per the germline V gene, CDR1 is MGHRA and CDR2 is YSYEKL. There are 17 residues in the CDR3. The sequenced material came from blood T cells: a sorted CD56 or NKG2C T cell subset, CD4+ or CD8+ T cells, or bulk PBMC T cells (not recorded which). The receptor comes from a man aged 18-30 years in good health. This rearrangement joins TRBV4-1 to TRBJ2-1; TCRdb lists TRBD2, though no DNA is available to test this call. The CDR3 reads CASSQEASGSLLNEQFF.